What follows is one T cell receptor (beta chain) and its context. Antigen unknown. The sample comes from a study of T-cell memory formation after mild COVID-19. Notes on the study in general: Whereas later expanders leaned CD4+, clones contracting day 15 to 85 showed a balanced CD4/CD8 makeup.

Each CDR3 protein gets one entry after TCRdb re-called the 5' RACE reads with MiXCR. The repertoire consists of hundreds of thousands of distinct CDR3 sequences, with about 25% occurring once and the leading ten covering 10% to 15%. Germline V gene data show CDR1 as SGHRS and CDR2 as YFSETQ. The V end lost 0 bases, the J end lost 4 bases, and 17 bases lay between the germline ends. This CDR3 comprises 17 residues. The sequence derives from an adult woman who had mild COVID-19 (a few samples of this study predate the infection). Cell type and time point are not known. This chain connects TRBV5-1 to TRBJ1-3; D unresolved. Sequenced sample: PBMCs or a T cell subset sorted from them (not recorded which). CDR3: CASSLEGNPGSGNTIYF. CDR3 nucleotide sequence: TGCGCCAGCAGCTTGGAGGGAAATCCTGGATCCGGAAACACCATATATTTT.